Detailed here is one T cell receptor beta chain. Its target is unknown. The ends were cut back, 1 base at V and 2 bases at J, with 10 bases in the middle. The CDR3 length is 15 residues. Germline CDR1 and CDR2: KGHSY and FQNENV. The data were taken from a study of T cell repertoires in cytomegalovirus infection. Study-wide results and limits: CMV-specific TCR beta clonotypes restricted by HLA-C were the ones dominating the ex vivo response.

TCRdb fed the reads into MiXCR, producing one record per CDR3 protein. The sample shows some 300,000 distinct CDR3 sequences, 8% to 10% of them seen only once. The sequence was collected from a human donor in good health (CMV status not recorded). Some clones in this sample may be carry-over from other donors' samples. This chain joins TRBV16 and TRBJ2-3; D remains unclear. The sequencing input was PBMCs. The DNA of the CDR3 is TGTGCCAGCAGCCAATTAATCCCAGACACAGATACGCAGTATTTT. This encodes CASSQLIPDTDTQYF.